This T cell receptor (beta chain) originates from a study of graft-versus-host responses after intestinal transplantation. Germline CDR1 and CDR2: MGHRA and YSYEKL. Trimming took 3 bases from V and 4 from J; bases not matched to a gene: 11. The CDR3 totals 17 residues. The data were produced by immunoSEQ multiplex PCR, yet TCRdb's version contains in-frame clones alone and is incomplete. In the table there are 60,000 or so clones, more than 75% of which are singletons. The specimen was PBMCs, collected roughly 120 days after intestinal transplantation. The chain links TRBV4-1 to TRBJ2-1, with 8 bases that match TRBD2. This TCR came from a human patient who received an intestinal transplant, so some T cells may come from the graft donor. The CDR3: CASSHTGRGTRYNEQFF. In DNA form, the CDR3 reads TGCGCCAGCAGCCACACCGGGCGCGGGACTAGGTACAATGAGCAGTTCTTC.